This T cell receptor beta chain was documented in a study of identical twins. The authors used template switching to add a universal primer site and gave cDNA unique molecular identifiers. TCRdb re-analysed the 5' RACE reads in MiXCR, keeping a single row per CDR3 protein. The sample consists of about 480,000 distinct CDR3 sequences, 11% to 15% of them appearing once. Findings and limits, study-wide: Out-of-frame alpha sequences shared by twins were enriched for low generation probability. Twins' excess sharing was less marked for out-of-frame beta sequences.

In its sample, this clonotype was seen once. Antigen: not known. Germline lookup yields CDR1 DFQATT and CDR2 SNEGSKA (reference sequence). The junction had 6 bases not matched to a gene; V was cut back by 4 bases and J by 1 base. The CDR3 extends over 15 amino acids. These records were also assigned to another study, of yellow fever vaccine responses in identical twins. As reported in that work: Each twin's T cell response to the vaccine was reported to look partly convergent and partly personalized.

This sequence was found in a woman aged 18 to 35 in good health. What was sequenced was CD4+ T cells sorted from blood. The V call is TRBV20-1, the J call TRBJ2-3; 9 positions match TRBD2. This chain's CDR3 is CSATTWTSGTDTQYF. CDR3 in DNA: TGCAGTGCTACAACCTGGACTAGCGGCACAGATACGCAGTATTTT.